A selection of T cell receptor beta chains follows, all from one sample in a study of blood T cell repertoires in COVID-19. Profiled with immunoSEQ multiplex PCR; TCRdb holds only in-frame clones, not every one. The sample shows approximately 210,000 clones, approximately 80% of them seen only once. The sequencing sample was made of PBMCs or T cells enriched from blood (not recorded which). The receptor set was obtained from a woman between 50 and 59 years old with acute COVID-19. Each CDR3 is given with its conserved first and last residue. Each record gives: clone size, J gene, CDR3 length, D gene, V gene, CDR3 protein, CDR3 DNA. D genes are given only for firm matches. Only part of the rows carry a size: once, few, many, or a class if the clone is expanded.

.	TRBJ1-4	16	.	TRBV9	CASSVGENKLNEKLFF	TGTGCCAGCAGCGTAGGCGAAAATAAACTTAATGAAAAACTGTTTTTT
.	TRBJ1-2	13	.	TRBV30	CAGLMEFGYGYTF	TGTGCCGGATTAATGGAGTTCGGCTATGGCTACACCTTC
.	TRBJ1-5	14	.	TRBV7-8	CASNPFRGNQPQHF	TGTGCCAGCAACCCCTTTCGGGGCAATCAGCCCCAGCATTTT
.	TRBJ2-1	14	.	TRBV5-1	CASTTQVRKNEQFF	TGCGCCAGCACCACGCAAGTCAGAAAAAATGAGCAGTTCTTC
.	TRBJ1-2	12	TRBD1	TRBV27	CASSSRQGGDTF	TGTGCCAGCAGTTCCCGACAGGGGGGAGACACCTTC
once	TRBJ2-3	19	TRBD2	TRBV5-3	CARSWGKERGTPCTDTQYF	TGTGCCAGAAGCTGGGGGAAGGAGCGGGGGACTCCTTGCACAGATACGCAGTATTTT
.	TRBJ1-5	15	.	TRBV6-2/TRBV6-3	CASSDGHGYNQPQHF	TGTGCCAGCAGCGACGGACACGGGTACAATCAGCCCCAGCATTTT
.	TRBJ2-7	15	.	TRBV19	CASSTRQSKTYEQYF	TGTGCCAGTAGCACCCGACAGTCTAAAACCTACGAGCAGTACTTC
.	TRBJ2-3	13	.	TRBV18	CASSTGPIDTQYF	TGTGCCAGCTCAACAGGCCCCATAGATACGCAGTATTTT
.	TRBJ1-1	15	TRBD1	TRBV7-2	CASSLGTGLNTEAFF	TGTGCCAGCAGCTTAGGGACAGGGCTGAACACTGAAGCTTTCTTT
.	TRBJ1-1	13	.	TRBV11-2	CASSLGVGTEAFF	TGTGCCAGCAGCTTAGGTGTCGGCACTGAAGCTTTCTTT
.	TRBJ1-1	14	TRBD1	TRBV5-1	CASRTGTGHTEAFF	TGCGCCAGCAGGACAGGGACAGGGCACACTGAAGCTTTCTTT
.	TRBJ2-4	16	TRBD2	TRBV2	CASSEDSGGAKNIQYF	TGTGCCAGCAGTGAGGATAGCGGGGGGGCCAAAAACATTCAGTACTTC
.	TRBJ1-1	13	.	TRBV18	CASSFGENTEAFF	TGTGCCAGCTCCTTTGGAGAGAACACTGAAGCTTTCTTT